This T cell receptor (beta chain) is from a study of CD8 T cells in ankylosing spondylitis. Study-level findings and limits: A TCR beta motif made of about 8 highly homologous variants seemed typical of ankylosing spondylitis blood. Reportedly, significant enrichment of disease-linked clones occurred in matched ankylosing spondylitis synovial fluid.

Quantitative 5'-RACE with molecular barcodes generated TCR beta libraries. TCRdb redid the calling of the 5' RACE reads with MiXCR, one entry per CDR3 protein. This table holds about 220,000 distinct CDR3 sequences, about 7% found once. V was cut by 4 bases and J by 5 bases, with 11 bases left in between. CDR3 length: 13 amino acids. Germline V lookup: CDR1 MNHEY, CDR2 SMNVEV (reference sequence). This clonotype was seen many times. Its specificity is not known. The sample comprised blood, either unsorted or a sorted T cell fraction (not recorded which). The TCR comes from a male donor with ankylosing spondylitis. The rearrangement links TRBV27 to TRBJ1-1; the D is unclear. CDR3 in amino acids: CASSWGSRTEAFF. CDR3 coding DNA: TGTGCCAGCAGTTGGGGATCCCGGACTGAAGCTTTCTTT.